This TCR beta chain derives from a study of blood T cell repertoires in COVID-19. Profiled with immunoSEQ multiplex PCR; TCRdb holds only in-frame clones, not every one. The profile shows just under 55,000 clones, around nine tenths of them singletons. This CDR3 is built from 15 residues. Unmatched junction bases numbered 7, after V lost 6 bases and J lost 2 bases. Germline V gene data show CDR1 as MNHEY and CDR2 as SVGAGI. The sequenced sample was peripheral blood. The TCR comes from a woman between 35 and 50 years old with active COVID-19. V and J are TRBV6-5 and TRBJ2-1, with 7 bases lining up with TRBD2. The CDR3 DNA is TGTGCCAGCAGGAGGACTAGTCCTCCCTACAATGAGCAGTTCTTC. The encoded protein is CASRRTSPPYNEQFF.